These 27 T cell receptor beta chains were all obtained from the same sample, sequenced in a study of CD8 T cells in Susac syndrome. It was with random hexamers that roughly 0.45 to 1 ug RNA was reverse transcribed. TCRdb redid the calling of the immunoSEQ multiplex PCR reads with MiXCR, one entry per CDR3 protein. The data show some 140,000 distinct CDR3 sequences, with around 90% seen just once and approximately 0.24% held by the top ten. The sequencing input was CD8+ T cells from PBMCs. Every receptor here comes from a human donor with multiple sclerosis.

V usage is TRBV6-2 or TRBV6-3 and J usage is TRBJ2-7; D is possibly TRBD2 (5 bases). The CDR3 loop spans 14 amino acids. CDR1 is MNHEY and CDR2 is SVGEGT in the germline V gene. Trimming pared 4 bases from V and 4 bases from J, leaving 14 bases between. CDR3 amino acids: CASSWELAWYEQYF. As DNA, the CDR3 is TGTGCCAGCAGTTGGGAGCTAGCCTGGTACGAGCAGTACTTC.

The V and J genes are TRBV3-1 and TRBJ2-5; the match to TRBD2 covers 7 bases. There are 16 residues in the CDR3. The ends lost 5 bases at V and 5 bases at J; junction bases unmatched: 14. Germline V CDR1 and CDR2: LGHDT, YNNKEL (reference sequence). CDR3 in DNA: TGTGCCAGCAGCTCCCGGGAGGCGGAGTTCTGGGAGACCCAGTACTTC. Translation gives CASSSREAEFWETQYF.

In the case of this clonotype: The junction departs from germline at one end; a sequencing error may be responsible. The chain combines TRBV28 with TRBJ1-1; no reliable D call. In germline, CDR1 is MDHEN, CDR2 SYDVKM. The CDR3 has 13 residues. The CDR3 spells CASSSYTVAEASF. The CDR3 DNA reads TGTGCCAGCAGTTCATATACAGTCGCTGAAGCTTCCTTT. The full variable domain, its missing parts supplied by reference TRBV28 and TRBJ1-1, is DVKVTQSSRYLVKRTGEKVFLECVQDMDHENMFWYRQDPGLGLRLIYFSYDVKMKEKGDIPEGYSVSREKKERFSLILESASTNQTSMYLCASSSYTVAEASFGQGTRLTVV.

The V and J genes are TRBV5-4 and TRBJ2-1, with TRBD2 identical over 12 bases. This CDR3 spans 15 amino acids. CDR1 SGHNT and CDR2 YYREEE come from the germline V gene (reference sequence). The V gene end was trimmed by 4 bases and the J gene end by 9 bases; junction bases not matched to a gene: 8. The CDR3 DNA is TGTGCCAGCAGCGAACCGACTAGCGGGGGCCCTGAGCAGTTCTTC. Protein product: CASSEPTSGGPEQFF.

The chain couples TRBV5-8 to TRBJ2-5, with 8 bases fitting TRBD1. The germline CDR1 and CDR2 sequences are SGHTS and YDEGEE. Germline trimming cut 0 bases from V and 4 bases from J; bases unmatched to any gene: 11. CDR3 length: 17 residues. The CDR3 spells CASSLAPGQGGGETQYF. As DNA, the CDR3 is TGTGCCAGCAGCTTGGCACCAGGACAGGGAGGAGGAGAGACCCAGTACTTC.

The gene calls are TRBV12-3 or TRBV12-4 and TRBJ2-7; perhaps TRBD1 as D (5 bases). The CDR3 runs 14 residues. Trimming shortened V by 3 bases and J by 5 bases, and 14 bases separated the two germline ends. DNA of the CDR3: TGTGCCAGCAGTTTTAACGGCAGGGTGAACGAGCAGTACTTC. It specifies CASSFNGRVNEQYF.

The chain links TRBV18 to TRBJ2-5; possible D gene TRBD2, 6 bases. Trimming shortened V by 2 bases and J by 4 bases, and 14 bases separated the two germline ends. The V gene's germline CDR1 is KGHSH and CDR2 LQKENI. The CDR3 contains 15 residues. CDR3 nucleotide sequence: TGTGCCAGCTCACCATTCCCGGGAGAGGGAGAGACCCAGTACTTC. As protein: CASSPFPGEGETQYF.

J is TRBJ2-7 and V is TRBV9; D is ambiguous. Trimming stripped 0 bases from V and 4 bases from J, with 14 bases between. The germline CDR1 and CDR2 sequences are SGDLS and YYNGEE. CDR3 length equals 15 residues. DNA of the CDR3: TGTGCCAGCAGCGTAGCACCATCCCCCATTTACGAGCAGTACTTC. This encodes CASSVAPSPIYEQYF.

The V call is TRBV11-2, the J call TRBJ2-2; 8 bases line up with TRBD1. Germline CDR1 SGHAT, CDR2 FQNNGV. The CDR3 runs to 17 residues. V shed 1 base, J shed 3 bases, and the junction held 7 bases outside the gene matches. The CDR3 reads CASSLAQGAFHTGELFF. The CDR3 DNA is TGTGCCAGCAGCTTAGCCCAGGGGGCGTTCCACACCGGGGAGCTGTTTTTT.

The J gene is TRBJ2-7, the V gene TRBV14; TRBD1 matches 8 bases. Germline V gene lookup returns CDR1 SGHDN and CDR2 FVKESK. The CDR3 covers 14 residues. The junction had 4 bases not matched to a gene; V was cut back by 4 bases and J by 2 bases. As DNA, the CDR3 is TGTGCCAGCAGCCCGGACAGGGAGGCCTACGAGCAGTACTTC. Protein sequence: CASSPDREAYEQYF.

The V gene is TRBV5-6, the J gene TRBJ2-2, with D possibly TRBD1 on 5 matching bases. The CDR3 is made up of 16 amino acids. The germline V gene encodes CDR1 SGHDT and CDR2 YYEEEE. Trimming removed 7 bases at V and 3 bases at J, with 19 bases between. The CDR3 DNA reads TGTGCCAGCTCCGTCGATCAGGGAATGTACACCGGGGAGCTGTTTTTT. Translated: CASSVDQGMYTGELFF.

V gene TRBV28 combines with J gene TRBJ2-3; no clear D. Trimming stripped 3 bases from V and 0 bases from J, with 10 bases between. Germline V lookup: CDR1 MDHEN, CDR2 SYDVKM. This CDR3 has 15 residues. CDR3 in amino acids: CASSFLGSSTDTQYF. CDR3 coding DNA: TGTGCCAGCAGTTTCCTCGGGTCTAGCACAGATACGCAGTATTTT.

This sequence joins TRBV12-3 or TRBV12-4 and TRBJ2-2; the D is unclear. V lost 8 bases, J lost 4 bases, and 8 bases lay in between. CDR3 length: 12 amino acids. CDR3 residues: CASGLITGELFF. For the CDR3, the DNA is TGTGCCAGCGGCCTTATCACCGGGGAGCTGTTTTTT.

The V and J genes are TRBV14 and TRBJ2-2; D is undetermined. V gave up 3 bases and J gave up 4 bases, with 6 bases separating them. The germline gives CDR1 SGHDN, CDR2 FVKESK. The CDR3 sequence is 13 residues long. Here the CDR3 reads CASSHYSTGELFF. In DNA, the CDR3 is TGTGCCAGCAGCCACTACAGCACCGGGGAGCTGTTTTTT. Filled out from reference TRBV14 and TRBJ2-2, the complete variable domain reads EAGVTQFPSHSVIEKGQTVTLRCDPISGHDNLYWYRRVMGKEIKFLLHFVKESKQDESGMPNNRFLAERTGGTYSTLKVQPAELEDSGVYFCASSHYSTGELFFGEGSRLTVL.

This clonotype appeared once. V and J are TRBV14 and TRBJ1-1, with D perhaps TRBD1 (5 bases). The V gene lost 1 base and the J gene lost 0 bases, with 12 bases spanning the gap. The length of the CDR3 is 16 residues. Germline V gene data show CDR1 as SGHDN and CDR2 as FVKESK. CDR3 sequence: CASSQGGPYLNTEAFF. CDR3 nucleotide sequence: TGTGCCAGCAGCCAAGGGGGCCCCTACTTGAACACTGAAGCTTTCTTT.

The V gene is TRBV2, the J gene TRBJ1-1; D ambiguous. The CDR3 runs to 12 residues. V was cut by 5 bases and J by 0 bases, with 4 bases left in between. Per the germline V gene, CDR1 is SNHLY and CDR2 is FYNNEI. CDR3 nucleotide sequence: TGTGCCAGCAGTTCAGTGAACACTGAAGCTTTCTTT. Its translation is CASSSVNTEAFF. The whole variable domain, remainder taken from reference TRBV2 and TRBJ1-1, is EPEVTQTPSHQVTQMGQEVILRCVPISNHLYFYWYRQILGQKVEFLVSFYNNEISEKSEIFDDQFSVERPDGSNFTLKIRSTKLEDSAMYFCASSSVNTEAFFGQGTRLTVV.

The V gene is TRBV13, the J gene TRBJ1-4; D is unclear. Trimming left V 3 bases short and J 8 bases short, with 10 bases between. The CDR3 is made up of 13 amino acids. The germline gives CDR1 PRHDT, CDR2 FYEKMQ (reference sequence). The CDR3 protein is CASSFQAGEKLFF. CDR3 in DNA: TGTGCCAGCAGCTTCCAAGCGGGGGAAAAACTGTTTTTT.

The V gene is TRBV20-1, the J gene TRBJ1-2; maybe TRBD1 (5 bases). Per germline, CDR1 DFQATT and CDR2 SNEGSKA (reference sequence). The germline V and J ends were trimmed by 0 bases and 10 bases, with 12 bases remaining between them. CDR3 length: 12 amino acids. In DNA, the CDR3 is TGCAGTGCTAGAGATCAGAGGGGCCACTACACCTTC. Translation gives CSARDQRGHYTF.

The genes are TRBV29-1 and TRBJ1-1; D ambiguous. V was clipped by 5 bases and J by 0 bases, with 7 bases between them. CDR1 is SQVTM, CDR2 ANQGSEA, per germline. This CDR3 contains 12 residues. This CDR3 is CSVLRMNTEAFF. As DNA, the CDR3 is TGCAGCGTTTTGAGAATGAACACTGAAGCTTTCTTT.

The chain combines TRBV16 with TRBJ2-3; D gene ambiguous. V was shortened by 2 bases and J by 2 bases, with 14 bases between the two germline ends. CDR1 is KGHSY and CDR2 is FQNENV in the germline V gene. The CDR3 spans 16 residues. Written as DNA, the CDR3 is TGTGCCAGCAGCCAAGAAATCCTTCGGGCCACAGATACGCAGTATTTT. Protein: CASSQEILRATDTQYF.

This clonotype occurred once. CDR3 sequence (DNA): TGCGCCAGCAGCCCCCGACTAGCGGGAGAGGGATCCTACAATGAGCAGTTCTTC. Protein product: CASSPRLAGEGSYNEQFF. The J gene is TRBJ2-1, the V gene TRBV4-1, with 12 nucleotides matching TRBD2. Trimming removed 4 bases from V and 1 base from J; junction bases left unmatched: 8. CDR3 length: 18 residues. The germline V gene has CDR1 MGHRA and CDR2 YSYEKL.

The V gene is TRBV4-1, the J gene TRBJ2-1, with 9 bases identical to TRBD2. In germline, CDR1 is MGHRA, CDR2 YSYEKL. The CDR3 runs 13 residues. V was pared by 8 bases and J by 4 bases, with 3 bases of the junction left unmatched. The DNA for the CDR3 is TGCGCCAGCGAGACTAGCGGTTACAATGAGCAGTTCTTC. Translated, it gives CASETSGYNEQFF.

The chain carries TRBV30 and TRBJ2-1; 7 bases align to TRBD1. The germline gives CDR1 GTSNPN, CDR2 SVGIG (reference sequence). CDR3 length equals 15 residues. V dropped 2 bases and J dropped 3; count of bases not matched to a gene: 7. The CDR3 coding sequence is TGTGCCTGGAGTACCGGGGACAGCAGCTACAATGAGCAGTTCTTC. This codes for CAWSTGDSSYNEQFF.

This clonotype was recorded once. This chain links TRBV28 with TRBJ2-5; 8 nucleotides match TRBD2. The CDR3 runs 16 residues. Germline-derived CDR1 and CDR2 are MDHEN and SYDVKM. The V segment lost 7 bases and the J segment 5 bases; nucleotides outside the gene matches: 15. The CDR3 bases are TGTGCCAGCATCTCTCTGGCACTTAGCGGGACCGAGACCCAGTACTTC. It yields the protein CASISLALSGTETQYF.

The genes are TRBV24-1 and TRBJ2-1, with D maybe TRBD2 (5 bases). The CDR3 has 15 residues. V lost 0 bases to trimming and J lost 3 bases, with 8 bases between them. Germline CDR1 and CDR2: KGHDR and SFDVKD. The CDR3 spells CATSDLTGIYNEQFF. Here the CDR3 DNA reads TGTGCCACCAGTGATTTGACGGGAATCTACAATGAGCAGTTCTTC.

V and J are TRBV3-1 and TRBJ2-1, with 8 bases identical to TRBD2. Germline CDR1 is LGHDT and CDR2 is YNNKEL (reference sequence). The V gene end was trimmed by 0 bases and the J gene end by 4 bases; junction bases not matched to a gene: 11. The CDR3 runs 18 residues. The CDR3 loop is CASSQDPPALAEYNEQFF. The CDR3 nucleotides are TGTGCCAGCAGCCAAGATCCGCCAGCACTAGCGGAATACAATGAGCAGTTCTTC.

The chain recombines TRBV7-6 with TRBJ2-3; 8 nucleotides line up with TRBD2. The J segment lost 11 bases and the V segment lost 4 bases, leaving 2 bases of the junction unmatched. Germline CDR1 is SGHVS and CDR2 is FNYEAQ. The CDR3 has 11 amino acids. The CDR3: CASSSLAGQYF. As DNA, the CDR3 is TGTGCCAGCAGCTCCCTAGCGGGGCAGTATTTT.